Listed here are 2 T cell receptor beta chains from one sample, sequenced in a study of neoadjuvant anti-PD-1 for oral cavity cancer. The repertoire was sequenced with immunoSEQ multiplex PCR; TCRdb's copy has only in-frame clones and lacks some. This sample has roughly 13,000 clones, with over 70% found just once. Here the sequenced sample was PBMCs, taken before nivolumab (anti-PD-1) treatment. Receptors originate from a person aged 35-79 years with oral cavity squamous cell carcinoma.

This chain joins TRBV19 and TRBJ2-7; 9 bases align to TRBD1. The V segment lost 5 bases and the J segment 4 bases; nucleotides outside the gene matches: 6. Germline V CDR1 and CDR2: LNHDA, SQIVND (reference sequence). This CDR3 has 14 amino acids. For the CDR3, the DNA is TGTGCCAGTAGTCCGAGGACAGGGGAGTACGAGCAGTACTTC. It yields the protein CASSPRTGEYEQYF.

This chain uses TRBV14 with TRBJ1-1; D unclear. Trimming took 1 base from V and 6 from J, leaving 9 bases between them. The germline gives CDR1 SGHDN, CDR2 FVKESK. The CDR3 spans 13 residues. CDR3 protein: CASSQGGFSEAFF. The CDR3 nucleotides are TGTGCCAGCAGCCAAGGAGGGTTCTCTGAAGCTTTCTTT.